Listed here are 14 T cell receptor beta chains from one sample, sequenced in a study of cytomegalovirus exposure and HLA in healthy donors. Sequenced by immunoSEQ multiplex PCR; TCRdb stores in-frame clones only, minus some. Of more than 200,000 clones listed, 90% are singletons. The sequencing sample was made of PBMCs. The source of these receptors is a woman aged 25 to 45 in good health and CMV-seronegative.

The chain is built from TRBV27 and TRBJ2-7, with TRBD1 matching 8 bases. J lost 4 bases, V lost 1 base, and 12 bases had no gene match. CDR1 and CDR2 from the germline V gene are MNHEY and SMNVEV (reference sequence). The CDR3 loop spans 17 amino acids. CDR3 DNA: TGTGCCAGCAGTTTATACGGCGGACAGGGTATCGGGTACGAGCAGTACTTC. As protein: CASSLYGGQGIGYEQYF.

The chain combines TRBV5-1 with TRBJ2-3; TRBD2 agrees at 7 bases. The CDR3 consists of 15 residues. The germline V gene has CDR1 SGHRS and CDR2 YFSETQ. The ends lost 4 bases at V and 0 bases at J; junction bases unmatched: 5. CDR3 protein: CASSRLAPSTDTQYF. CDR3 sequence (DNA): TGCGCCAGCAGCCGACTAGCCCCTAGCACAGATACGCAGTATTTT.

The rearrangement links TRBV25-1 to TRBJ2-5, with TRBD1 matching over 7 bases. With V trimmed by 2 bases and J by 4 bases, 1 base remained unmatched. The CDR3 has 13 amino acids. The germline CDR1 and CDR2 sequences are MGHDK and SYGVNS. This CDR3 is CASSEDRAETQYF. In DNA, the CDR3 is TGTGCCAGCAGTGAAGACAGGGCAGAGACCCAGTACTTC.

This clone has a handful of counts. This chain joins TRBV30 and TRBJ1-2, with D possibly being TRBD1 (5 bases). The V gene lost 7 bases and the J gene lost 8 bases, with 20 bases spanning the gap. Germline V gives CDR1 GTSNPN, CDR2 SVGIG (reference sequence). The length of the CDR3 is 13 residues. The CDR3 reads CASTTNRLGGYTF. The CDR3 bases are TGTGCCTCGACAACCAACAGGTTGGGAGGCTACACCTTC. Drawing the rest from reference TRBV30 and TRBJ1-2, the complete variable domain is SQTIHQWPATLVQPVGSPLSLECTVEGTSNPNLYWYRQAAGRGLQLLFYSVGIGQISSEVPQNLSASRPQDRQFILSSKKLLLSDSGFYLCASTTNRLGGYTFGSGTRLTVV.

The chain recombines TRBV28 with TRBJ2-7, with 7 positions matching TRBD1. CDR3 length: 15 amino acids. The trim removed 1 base at V and 6 bases at J, leaving 9 bases unmatched. CDR1 and CDR2 (germline): MDHEN, SYDVKM. The CDR3: CASSLYASTGVEQYF. The CDR3 DNA reads TGTGCCAGCAGTTTATACGCATCCACAGGGGTCGAGCAGTACTTC.

V usage is TRBV28 and J usage is TRBJ1-5, with TRBD1 as a possible D gene (6 bases). V was clipped by 8 bases and J by 5 bases, with 22 bases between them. The CDR3 has 16 amino acids. Germline-derived CDR1 and CDR2 are MDHEN and SYDVKM. DNA of the CDR3: TGTGCCAGCCATAGCAGGGGTTCGGGCGGAGATCAGCCCCAGCATTTT. Translated, it gives CASHSRGSGGDQPQHF.

J is TRBJ2-3 and V is TRBV27; D call uncertain. Germline V gives CDR1 MNHEY, CDR2 SMNVEV (reference sequence). The ends were cut back, 4 bases at V and 10 bases at J, with 15 bases in the middle. The CDR3 covers 13 residues. Written as DNA, the CDR3 is TGTGCCAGCAGTTCTTTCGATGGCGCCGCGCAGTATTTT. Translating gives CASSSFDGAAQYF.

The DNA for the CDR3 is TGTGCCAGCACCCTGACTAGCATAACTGCTGGGGAGCTGTTTTTT. Its protein is CASTLTSITAGELFF. The rearrangement joins TRBV28 to TRBJ2-2, with TRBD2 matching 7 bases. Germline V gene sequence: CDR1 MDHEN, CDR2 SYDVKM. This CDR3 has 15 amino acids. Trimming cost V 7 bases and J 8 bases; bases outside gene matches: 13.

The genes are TRBV21-1 and TRBJ2-1; the table's D gene call, TRBD1, was not cross checked with the DNA. TRBV21-1 is flagged as a pseudogene. The CDR3 is 16 amino acids. CDR3 protein: CASSDRDRGSYNEQFF. DNA for the CDR3: TGTGCCAGCAGCGACCGGGACAGGGGTTCCTACAATGAGCAGTTCTTC.

V and J are TRBV5-1 and TRBJ2-5, with 9 bases fitting TRBD2. The V segment lost 4 bases and the J segment 0 bases; nucleotides outside the gene matches: 7. CDR3 length: 16 residues. CDR1 SGHRS and CDR2 YFSETQ come from the germline V gene. CDR3 sequence: CASSMGLAPYQETQYF. CDR3 bases: TGCGCCAGCAGCATGGGACTAGCCCCGTACCAAGAGACCCAGTACTTC.

The CDR3 sequence is CASSFWGNPTDTQYF. DNA of the CDR3: TGTGCCAGCAGCTTTTGGGGGAATCCCACAGATACGCAGTATTTT. The chain uses TRBV7-2 and TRBJ2-3; D tentatively fits TRBD1 or TRBD2 (5 bases each). This CDR3 contains 15 residues. Between the trimmed V and J ends, which lost 3 bases and 2 bases, there was a span of 12 bases. Germline CDR1 SGHTA, CDR2 FQGNSA.

This chain links TRBV4-3 with TRBJ2-7; tentative D call: TRBD1 (5 bases). Trimming took off 1 base at V and 7 bases at J, with 14 bases between the two ends. This CDR3 comprises 14 residues. Germline CDR1 LGHNA, CDR2 YSLEER. DNA of the CDR3: TGCGCCAGCAGCCAAGTTGTCAGGGTGAGGGAGCAGTACTTC. Translation: CASSQVVRVREQYF.

The chain couples TRBV5-1 to TRBJ2-7, with D possibly being TRBD2 (5 bases). The germline CDR1 and CDR2 sequences are SGHRS and YFSETQ. Trimming stripped 4 bases from V and 4 bases from J, with 12 bases between. The CDR3 contains 13 residues. This CDR3 is CASSPEVAYEQYF. The DNA of the CDR3 is TGCGCCAGCAGCCCGGAGGTAGCTTACGAGCAGTACTTC.

The chain joins TRBV19 to TRBJ2-1; D is perhaps TRBD2 (6 bases). Germline lookup yields CDR1 LNHDA and CDR2 SQIVND (reference sequence). Deletions cut 5 bases from V and 3 bases from J, with 14 bases between. The CDR3 is made up of 15 amino acids. CDR3 region: CASSPWDSFYNEQFF. As DNA, the CDR3 is TGTGCCAGTAGTCCGTGGGACTCCTTCTACAATGAGCAGTTCTTC.